This T cell receptor beta chain originates from a study of spatial heterogeneity in lung cancer. Study information: Across the raw uncorrected reads, a unique TCR and UMI combination was observed, on average, more than ten times.

Of note for this clonotype: Its antigen is as yet unknown.

Study-level results: Ubiquitous, expanded tumor-derived TCRs were more frequently observed in blood at resection than at follow-up.

With V trimmed by 7 bases and J by 4 bases, 7 bases remained unmatched. Germline-derived CDR1 and CDR2 are ENHRY and SYGVKD. The CDR3 covers 14 residues. The time point denotes: blood at routine non-recurrence follow-up after resection. Each TCR cDNA molecule carried a unique molecular identifier. In TCRdb, the 5' RACE reads were re-called with MiXCR into one record per CDR3 protein. This sample carries about 70,000 distinct CDR3 sequences, nearly 9% of them seen once, and the ten largest clones take 1.5% to 2%. The input for sequencing was PBMCs, taken at follow-up. This TCR derives from a female donor with early-stage non-small cell lung cancer. This chain uses TRBV10-3 with TRBJ1-2, with 9 bases lining up with TRBD1. The DNA for the CDR3 is TGTGCCATCAATCGGGACAGGGTGCTCTATGGCTACACCTTC. This gives the protein CAINRDRVLYGYTF.